This T cell receptor beta chain emerged from a study of OX40 agonist ivuxolimab in advanced cancers. About the study: Dose-escalation patients were diagnosed with hepatocellular carcinoma, melanoma, renal cell cancer or head and neck cancer. People who had prior anti-PD-1, anti-PD-L1 or anti-CTLA-4 therapy could take part, and under 50% had some. Study-wide findings and caveats: Normalized expansion of T-cell clones was also low for some nonresponders.

Concerning this clone itself: The antigen remains undetermined.

CDR3 length: 14 amino acids. The germline V gene encodes CDR1 SGHTA and CDR2 FQGNSA. V shed 0 bases and J shed 7 bases, with 7 bases lying between them. Clones were sequenced by immunoSEQ multiplex PCR, and TCRdb holds only the in-frame ones, with some missing. Of 71,000 or so clones listed, more than 75% are singletons. The genes are TRBV7-2 and TRBJ1-6; no reliable D call. The TCR originated in an adult with an advanced solid tumor such as melanoma, head and neck, liver or kidney cancer. This specimen was CD4+ or CD8+ T cells sorted from blood, taken in a trial of the OX40 agonist ivuxolimab. CDR3: CASSLALLNSPLHF. CDR3 sequence (DNA): TGTGCCAGCAGCTTAGCGTTACTAAATTCACCCCTCCACTTT.